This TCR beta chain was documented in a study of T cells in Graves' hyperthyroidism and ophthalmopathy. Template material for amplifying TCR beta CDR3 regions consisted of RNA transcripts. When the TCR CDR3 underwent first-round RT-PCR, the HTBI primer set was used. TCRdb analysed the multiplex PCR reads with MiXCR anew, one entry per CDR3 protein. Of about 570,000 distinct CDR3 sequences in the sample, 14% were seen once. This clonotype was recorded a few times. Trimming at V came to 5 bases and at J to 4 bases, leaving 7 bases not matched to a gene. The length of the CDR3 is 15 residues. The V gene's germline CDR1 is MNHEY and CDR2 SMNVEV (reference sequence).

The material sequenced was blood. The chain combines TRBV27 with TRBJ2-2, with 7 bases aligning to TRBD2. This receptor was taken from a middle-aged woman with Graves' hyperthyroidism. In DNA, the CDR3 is TGTGCCAGCAGTCTAGCGGCGCGGGGCACCGGGGAGCTGTTTTTT. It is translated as CASSLAARGTGELFF.